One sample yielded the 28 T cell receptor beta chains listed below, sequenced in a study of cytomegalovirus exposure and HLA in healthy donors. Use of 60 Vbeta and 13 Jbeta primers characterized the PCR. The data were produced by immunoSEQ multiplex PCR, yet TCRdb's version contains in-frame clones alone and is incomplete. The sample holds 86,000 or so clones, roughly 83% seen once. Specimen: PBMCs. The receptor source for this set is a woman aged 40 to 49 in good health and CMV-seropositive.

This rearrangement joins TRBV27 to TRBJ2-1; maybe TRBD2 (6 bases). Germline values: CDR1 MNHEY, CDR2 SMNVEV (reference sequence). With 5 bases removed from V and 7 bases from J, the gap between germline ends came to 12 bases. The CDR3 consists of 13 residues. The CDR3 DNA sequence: TGTGCCAGCAGTAGATCCGGGGGAAATGAGCAGTTCTTC. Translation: CASSRSGGNEQFF.

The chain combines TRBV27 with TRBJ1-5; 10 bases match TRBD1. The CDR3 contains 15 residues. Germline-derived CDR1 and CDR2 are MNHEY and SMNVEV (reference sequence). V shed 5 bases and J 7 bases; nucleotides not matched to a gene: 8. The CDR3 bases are TGTGCCAGCAGTGTGGATGACAGGGGGCACCAGCCCCAGCATTTT. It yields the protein CASSVDDRGHQPQHF.

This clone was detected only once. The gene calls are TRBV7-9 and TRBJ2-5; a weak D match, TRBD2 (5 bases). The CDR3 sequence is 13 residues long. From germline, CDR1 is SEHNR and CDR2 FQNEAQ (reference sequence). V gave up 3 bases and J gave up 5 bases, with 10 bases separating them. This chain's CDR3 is CASSFFPGETQYF. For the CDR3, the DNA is TGTGCCAGCAGCTTTTTCCCGGGGGAGACCCAGTACTTC. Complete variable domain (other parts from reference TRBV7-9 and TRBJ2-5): DTGVSQNPRHKITKRGQNVTFRCDPISEHNRLYWYRQTLGQGPEFLTYFQNEAQLEKSRLLSDRFSAERPKGSFSTLEIQRTEQGDSAMYLCASSFFPGETQYFGPGTRLLVL.

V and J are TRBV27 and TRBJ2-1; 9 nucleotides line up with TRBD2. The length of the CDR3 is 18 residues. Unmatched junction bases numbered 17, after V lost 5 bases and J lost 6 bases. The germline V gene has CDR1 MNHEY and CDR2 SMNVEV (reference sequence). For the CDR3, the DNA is TGTGCCAGCAGTCTAACAACCTCTCGGCTAGCGGGGCCCAATGAGCAGTTCTTC. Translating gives CASSLTTSRLAGPNEQFF.

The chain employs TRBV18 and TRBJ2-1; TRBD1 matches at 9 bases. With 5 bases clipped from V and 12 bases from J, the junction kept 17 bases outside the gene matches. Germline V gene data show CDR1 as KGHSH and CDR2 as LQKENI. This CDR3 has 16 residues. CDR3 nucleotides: TGTGCCAGCTCAGATGGGACAGGGAATCGCTACCTGGGGCAGTTCTTC. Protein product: CASSDGTGNRYLGQFF.

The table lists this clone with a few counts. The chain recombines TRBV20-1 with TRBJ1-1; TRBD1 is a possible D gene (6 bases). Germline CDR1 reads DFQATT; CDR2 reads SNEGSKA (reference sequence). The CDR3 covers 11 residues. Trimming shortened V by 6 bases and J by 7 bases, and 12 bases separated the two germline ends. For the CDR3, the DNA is TGCAGTGCCTTTGGACAGCTTGAAGCTTTCTTT. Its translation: CSAFGQLEAFF.

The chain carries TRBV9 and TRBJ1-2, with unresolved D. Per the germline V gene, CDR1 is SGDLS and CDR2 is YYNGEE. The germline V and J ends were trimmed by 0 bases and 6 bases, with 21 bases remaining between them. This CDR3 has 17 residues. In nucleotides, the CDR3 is TGTGCCAGCAGCGTAGGGAACTTTAACCCCTTCCAGGATGGCTACACCTTC. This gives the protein CASSVGNFNPFQDGYTF.

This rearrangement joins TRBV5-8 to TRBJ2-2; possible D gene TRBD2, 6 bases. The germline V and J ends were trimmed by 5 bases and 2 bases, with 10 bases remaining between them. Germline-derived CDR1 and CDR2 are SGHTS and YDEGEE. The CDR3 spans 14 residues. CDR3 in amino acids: CASRRDFNTGELFF. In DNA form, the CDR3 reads TGTGCCAGCAGACGGGACTTTAACACCGGGGAGCTGTTTTTT.

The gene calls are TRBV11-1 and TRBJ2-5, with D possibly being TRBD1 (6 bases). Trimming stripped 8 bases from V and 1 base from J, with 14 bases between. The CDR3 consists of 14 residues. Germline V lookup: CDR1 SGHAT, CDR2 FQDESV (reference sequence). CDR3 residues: CASGMTGSQETQYF. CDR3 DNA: TGTGCCAGCGGGATGACAGGAAGCCAAGAGACCCAGTACTTC.

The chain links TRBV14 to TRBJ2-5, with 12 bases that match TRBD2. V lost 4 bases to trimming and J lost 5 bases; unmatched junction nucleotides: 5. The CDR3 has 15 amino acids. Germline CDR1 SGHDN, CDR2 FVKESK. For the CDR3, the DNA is TGTGCCAGCAGCCCCGGACTAGCGGGGCTGGAGACCCAGTACTTC. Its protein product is CASSPGLAGLETQYF. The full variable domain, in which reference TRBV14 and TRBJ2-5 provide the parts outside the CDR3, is EAGVTQFPSHSVIEKGQTVTLRCDPISGHDNLYWYRRVMGKEIKFLLHFVKESKQDESGMPNNRFLAERTGGTYSTLKVQPAELEDSGVYFCASSPGLAGLETQYFGPGTRLLVL.

The chain's CDR3 is CASSIYGFDEQFF. Written as DNA, the CDR3 is TGTGCCAGTAGTATATACGGGTTCGATGAGCAGTTCTTC. This chain uses TRBV19 with TRBJ2-1; D call uncertain. Trimming removed 2 bases at V and 8 bases at J, with 10 bases between. From germline, CDR1 is LNHDA and CDR2 SQIVND (reference sequence). This CDR3 is 13 amino acids long.

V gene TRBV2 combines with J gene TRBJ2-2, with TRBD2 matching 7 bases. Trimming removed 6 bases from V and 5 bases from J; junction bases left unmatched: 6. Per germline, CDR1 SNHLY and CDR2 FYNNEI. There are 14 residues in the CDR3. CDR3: CASRGTGGTGELFF. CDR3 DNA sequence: TGTGCCAGCAGAGGGACGGGGGGTACCGGGGAGCTGTTTTTT.

The chain's CDR3 is CASSPRDTAFGTQYF. The CDR3 region has the DNA TGTGCCAGCAGCCCCAGGGACACTGCCTTTGGGACCCAGTACTTC. This chain connects TRBV7-6 to TRBJ2-5, with a tentative D call TRBD1 (6 bases). Germline CDR1 is SGHVS and CDR2 is FNYEAQ. The CDR3 totals 15 residues. V was clipped by 5 bases and J by 7 bases, with 20 bases between them.

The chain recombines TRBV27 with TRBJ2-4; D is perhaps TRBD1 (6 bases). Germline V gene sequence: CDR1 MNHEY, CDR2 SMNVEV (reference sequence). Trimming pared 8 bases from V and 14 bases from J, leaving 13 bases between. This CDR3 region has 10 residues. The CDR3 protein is CASGDNPKYF. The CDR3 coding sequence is TGTGCCAGCGGGGACAACCCGAAGTACTTC.

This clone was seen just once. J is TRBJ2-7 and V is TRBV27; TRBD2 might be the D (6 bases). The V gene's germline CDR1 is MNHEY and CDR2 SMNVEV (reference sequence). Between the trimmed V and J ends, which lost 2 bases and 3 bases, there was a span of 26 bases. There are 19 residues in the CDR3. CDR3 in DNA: TGTGCCAGCAGTTTAGATGGTAGCGGCCGGCAGGGCCTTTACTACGAGCAGTACTTC. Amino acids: CASSLDGSGRQGLYYEQYF.

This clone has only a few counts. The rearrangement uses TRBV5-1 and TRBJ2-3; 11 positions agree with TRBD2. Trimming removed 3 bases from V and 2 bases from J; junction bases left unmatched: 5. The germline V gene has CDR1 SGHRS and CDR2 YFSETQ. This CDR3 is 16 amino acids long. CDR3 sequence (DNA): TGCGCCAGCAGCTCGGGACTAGCGGATTACACAGATACGCAGTATTTT. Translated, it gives CASSSGLADYTDTQYF.

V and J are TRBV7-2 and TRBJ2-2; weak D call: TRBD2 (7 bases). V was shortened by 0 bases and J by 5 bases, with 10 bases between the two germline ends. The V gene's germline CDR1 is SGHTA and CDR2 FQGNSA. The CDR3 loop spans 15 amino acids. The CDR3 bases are TGTGCCAGCAGCTTAGCGGGGGGGCCGACCGGGGAGCTGTTTTTT. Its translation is CASSLAGGPTGELFF.

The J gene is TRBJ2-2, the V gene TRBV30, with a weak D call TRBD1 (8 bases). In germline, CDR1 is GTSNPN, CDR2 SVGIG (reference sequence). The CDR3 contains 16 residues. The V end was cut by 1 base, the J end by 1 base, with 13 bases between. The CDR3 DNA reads TGTGCCTGGAGTGGAACAGGGGGGGAGAACACCGGGGAGCTGTTTTTT. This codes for CAWSGTGGENTGELFF. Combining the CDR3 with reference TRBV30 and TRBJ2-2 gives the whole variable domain SQTIHQWPATLVQPVGSPLSLECTVEGTSNPNLYWYRQAAGRGLQLLFYSVGIGQISSEVPQNLSASRPQDRQFILSSKKLLLSDSGFYLCAWSGTGGENTGELFFGEGSRLTVL.

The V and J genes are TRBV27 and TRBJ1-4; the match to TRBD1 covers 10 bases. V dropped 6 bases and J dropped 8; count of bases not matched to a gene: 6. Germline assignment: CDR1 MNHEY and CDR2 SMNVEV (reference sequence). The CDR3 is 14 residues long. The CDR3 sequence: CASRFGTGVEKLFF. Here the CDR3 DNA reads TGTGCCAGCAGATTTGGGACAGGGGTCGAAAAACTGTTTTTT.

The CDR3 protein is CASSIGIRAPSYEQYF. In DNA form, the CDR3 reads TGTGCCAGTAGTATAGGAATCAGGGCGCCCTCCTACGAGCAGTACTTC. This chain connects TRBV19 to TRBJ2-7; maybe TRBD1 (5 bases). CDR1 is LNHDA, CDR2 SQIVND, per germline (reference sequence). Trimming stripped 1 base from V and 0 bases from J, with 13 bases between. The CDR3 sequence is 16 residues long.

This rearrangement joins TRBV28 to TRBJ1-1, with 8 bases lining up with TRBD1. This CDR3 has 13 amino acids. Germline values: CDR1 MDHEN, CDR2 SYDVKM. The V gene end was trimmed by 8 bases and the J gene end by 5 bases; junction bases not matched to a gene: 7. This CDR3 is CASLGTGLTEAFF. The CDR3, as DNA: TGTGCCAGCTTGGGGACAGGCCTAACTGAAGCTTTCTTT.

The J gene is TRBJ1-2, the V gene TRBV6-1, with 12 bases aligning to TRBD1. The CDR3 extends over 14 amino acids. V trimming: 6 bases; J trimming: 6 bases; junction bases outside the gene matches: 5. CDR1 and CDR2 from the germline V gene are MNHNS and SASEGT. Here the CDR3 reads CASRGDRGRNGYTF. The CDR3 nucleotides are TGTGCCAGCAGGGGGGACAGGGGGCGAAATGGCTACACCTTC.

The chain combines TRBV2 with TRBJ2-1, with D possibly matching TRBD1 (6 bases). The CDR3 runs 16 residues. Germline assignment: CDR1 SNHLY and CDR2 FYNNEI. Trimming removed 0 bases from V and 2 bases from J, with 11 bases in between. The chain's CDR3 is CASSEALWTAYNEQFF. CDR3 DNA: TGTGCCAGCAGTGAAGCGCTTTGGACAGCCTACAATGAGCAGTTCTTC.

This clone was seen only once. CDR3 protein: CASSATAYSNYGYTF. The DNA for the CDR3 is TGTGCCAGCAGTGCAACAGCCTACTCGAACTATGGCTACACCTTC. The chain carries TRBV2 and TRBJ1-2; unclear D gene. The germline V and J ends were trimmed by 4 bases and 2 bases, with 14 bases remaining between them. CDR1 is SNHLY, CDR2 FYNNEI, per germline. This CDR3 has 15 residues.

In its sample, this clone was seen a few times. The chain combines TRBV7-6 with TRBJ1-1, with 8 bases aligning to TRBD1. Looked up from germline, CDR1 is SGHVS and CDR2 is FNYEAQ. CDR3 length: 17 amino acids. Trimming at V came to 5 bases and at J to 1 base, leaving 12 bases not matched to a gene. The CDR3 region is CASSNHLTGTGNTEAFF. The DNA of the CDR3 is TGTGCCAGCAGCAACCATCTTACCGGGACAGGGAACACTGAAGCTTTCTTT.

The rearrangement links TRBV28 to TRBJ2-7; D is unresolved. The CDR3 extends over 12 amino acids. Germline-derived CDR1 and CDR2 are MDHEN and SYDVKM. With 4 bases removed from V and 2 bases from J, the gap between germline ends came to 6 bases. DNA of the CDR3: TGTGCCAGCAGTTCTCGTACCTACGAGCAGTACTTC. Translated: CASSSRTYEQYF.

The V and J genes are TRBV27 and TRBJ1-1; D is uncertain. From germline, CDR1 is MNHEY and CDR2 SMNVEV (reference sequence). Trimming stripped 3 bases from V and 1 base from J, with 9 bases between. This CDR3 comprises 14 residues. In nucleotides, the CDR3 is TGTGCCAGCAGTTTCTCACCCAGGAACACTGAAGCTTTCTTT. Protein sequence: CASSFSPRNTEAFF.

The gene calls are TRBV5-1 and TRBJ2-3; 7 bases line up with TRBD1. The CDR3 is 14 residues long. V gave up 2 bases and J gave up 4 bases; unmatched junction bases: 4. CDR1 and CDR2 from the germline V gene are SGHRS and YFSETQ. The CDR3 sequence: CASSFRQGADTQYF. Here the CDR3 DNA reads TGCGCCAGCAGCTTCCGACAGGGAGCAGATACGCAGTATTTT.